The subject of this entry is one TCR beta chain. The sample originates from a study of shared T cell receptors in the human thymus. Trimming cost V 1 base and J 0 bases, with 13 bases left between them. CDR3 length equals 15 residues. Germline CDR1 and CDR2: GTSNPN and SVGIG (reference sequence). Profiling relied on immunoSEQ multiplex PCR, and the TCRdb table lists in-frame clones only, not all of them. This table holds hundreds of thousands of clones, over 75% found once. This sample was also put to use in a study of human thymus T cells. From that second work: Infants served as donors; they were healthy and Finnish and were having corrective surgery for congenital heart defects. Resections from corrective heart surgery supplied the thymus tissue. Gene usage for V and J segments appeared biased in thymic and blood repertoires. As related research reported, thymic repertoires overlapped highly among unrelated individuals.

Sequenced sample: thymocytes. The TCR sequence derives from a boy under three years old with a congenital heart defect. The V gene is TRBV30, the J gene TRBJ2-7; maybe TRBD2 (6 bases). Written as DNA, the CDR3 is TGTGCCTGGAGTGACGCGGAGGGAGACTCCTACGAGCAGTACTTC. Its translation: CAWSDAEGDSYEQYF.